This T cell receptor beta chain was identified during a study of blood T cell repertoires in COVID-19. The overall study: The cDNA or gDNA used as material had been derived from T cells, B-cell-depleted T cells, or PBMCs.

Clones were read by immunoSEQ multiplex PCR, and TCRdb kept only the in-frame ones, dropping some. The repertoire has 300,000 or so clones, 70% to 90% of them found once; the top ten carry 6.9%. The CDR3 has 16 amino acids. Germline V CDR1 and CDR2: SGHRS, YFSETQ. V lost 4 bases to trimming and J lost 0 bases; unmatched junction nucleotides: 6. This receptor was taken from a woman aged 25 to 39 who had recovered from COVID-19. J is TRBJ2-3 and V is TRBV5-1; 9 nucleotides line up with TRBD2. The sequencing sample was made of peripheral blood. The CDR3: CASSAGLASSTDTQYF. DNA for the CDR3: TGCGCCAGCAGCGCAGGACTAGCGTCTAGCACAGATACGCAGTATTTT.